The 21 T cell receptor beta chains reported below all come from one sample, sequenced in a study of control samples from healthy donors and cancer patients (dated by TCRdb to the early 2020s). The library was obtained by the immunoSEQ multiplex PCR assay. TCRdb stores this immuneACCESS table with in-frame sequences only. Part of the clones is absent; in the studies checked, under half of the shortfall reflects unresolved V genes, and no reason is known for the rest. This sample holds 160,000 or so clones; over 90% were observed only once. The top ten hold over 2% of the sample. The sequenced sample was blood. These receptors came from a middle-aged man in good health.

The CDR3 DNA reads as TGTGCCAGTATCCCCGGGTCAGGGGGACACAATGAGCAGTTCTTC. Its protein product is CASIPGSGGHNEQFF. The rearrangement uses TRBV19 and TRBJ2-1; 7 bases match TRBD1. This CDR3 spans 15 amino acids. CDR1 and CDR2 from the germline V gene are LNHDA and SQIVND (reference sequence). V was pared by 7 bases and J by 5 bases, with 11 bases of the junction left unmatched. The whole variable domain, filled in from reference TRBV19 and TRBJ2-1, reads DGGITQSPKYLFRKEGQNVTLSCEQNLNHDAMYWYRQDPGQGLRLIYYSQIVNDFQKGDIAEGYSVSREKKESFPLTVTSAQKNPTAFYLCASIPGSGGHNEQFFGPGTRLTVL.

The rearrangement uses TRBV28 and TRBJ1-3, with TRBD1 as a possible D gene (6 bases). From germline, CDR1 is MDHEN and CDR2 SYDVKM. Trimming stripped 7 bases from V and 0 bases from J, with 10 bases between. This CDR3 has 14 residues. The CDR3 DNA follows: TGTGCCAGCACCGGGACATTCTCTGGAAACACCATATATTTT. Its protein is CASTGTFSGNTIYF.

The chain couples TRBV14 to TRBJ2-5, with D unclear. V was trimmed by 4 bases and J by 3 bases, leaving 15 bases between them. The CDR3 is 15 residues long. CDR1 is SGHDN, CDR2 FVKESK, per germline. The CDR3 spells CASSPTLRGKETQYF. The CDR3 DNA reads TGTGCCAGCAGCCCGACTCTACGTGGTAAAGAGACCCAGTACTTC.

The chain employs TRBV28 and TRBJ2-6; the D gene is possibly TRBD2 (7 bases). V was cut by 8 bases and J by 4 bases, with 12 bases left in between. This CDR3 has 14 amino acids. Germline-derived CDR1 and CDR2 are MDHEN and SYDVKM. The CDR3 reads CASPGGGGANVLTF. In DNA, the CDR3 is TGTGCCAGCCCGGGGGGCGGCGGGGCCAACGTCCTGACTTTC.

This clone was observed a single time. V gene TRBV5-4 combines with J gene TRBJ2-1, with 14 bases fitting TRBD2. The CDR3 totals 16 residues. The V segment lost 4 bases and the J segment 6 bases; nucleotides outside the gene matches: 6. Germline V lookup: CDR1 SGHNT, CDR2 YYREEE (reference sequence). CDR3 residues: CASSRTTSGRANEQFF. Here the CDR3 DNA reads TGTGCCAGCAGCCGGACGACTAGCGGGAGGGCCAATGAGCAGTTCTTC.

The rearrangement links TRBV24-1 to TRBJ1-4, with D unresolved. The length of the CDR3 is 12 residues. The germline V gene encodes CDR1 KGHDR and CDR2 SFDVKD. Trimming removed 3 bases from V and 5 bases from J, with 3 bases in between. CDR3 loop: CATSDPNEKLFF. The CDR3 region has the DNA TGTGCCACCAGTGATCCGAATGAAAAACTGTTTTTT.

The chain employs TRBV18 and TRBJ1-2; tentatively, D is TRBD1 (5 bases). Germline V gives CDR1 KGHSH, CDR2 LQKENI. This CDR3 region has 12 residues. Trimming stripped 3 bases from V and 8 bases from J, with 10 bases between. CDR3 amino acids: CASSPRVGGYTF. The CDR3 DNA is TGTGCCAGCTCACCCAGGGTTGGCGGCTACACCTTC.

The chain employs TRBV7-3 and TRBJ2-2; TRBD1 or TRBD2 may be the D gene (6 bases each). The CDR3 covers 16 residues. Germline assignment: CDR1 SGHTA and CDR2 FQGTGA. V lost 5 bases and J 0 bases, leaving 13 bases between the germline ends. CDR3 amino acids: CASSPTGGSNTGELFF. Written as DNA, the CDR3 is TGTGCCAGCAGCCCCACCGGGGGCTCGAACACCGGGGAGCTGTTTTTT.

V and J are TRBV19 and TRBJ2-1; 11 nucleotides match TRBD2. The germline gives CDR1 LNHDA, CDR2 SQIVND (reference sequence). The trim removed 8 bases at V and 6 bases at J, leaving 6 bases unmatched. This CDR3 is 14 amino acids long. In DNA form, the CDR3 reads TGTGCCAGTGCTAGCGGGAGGACGATCAATGAGCAGTTCTTC. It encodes CASASGRTINEQFF.

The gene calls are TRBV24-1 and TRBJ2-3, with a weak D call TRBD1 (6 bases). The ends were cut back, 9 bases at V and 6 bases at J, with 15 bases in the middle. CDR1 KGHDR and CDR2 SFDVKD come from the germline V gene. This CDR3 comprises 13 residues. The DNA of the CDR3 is TGTGCCACCTCGATTTCAGGGGCCGATACGCAGTATTTT. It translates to CATSISGADTQYF.

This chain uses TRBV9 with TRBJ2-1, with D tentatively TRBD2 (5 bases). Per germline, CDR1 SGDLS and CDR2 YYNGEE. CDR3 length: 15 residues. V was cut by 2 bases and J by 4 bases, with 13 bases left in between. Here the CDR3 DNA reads TGTGCCAGCAGCGTTCTCGGACTCCCGTACAATGAGCAGTTCTTC. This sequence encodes CASSVLGLPYNEQFF.

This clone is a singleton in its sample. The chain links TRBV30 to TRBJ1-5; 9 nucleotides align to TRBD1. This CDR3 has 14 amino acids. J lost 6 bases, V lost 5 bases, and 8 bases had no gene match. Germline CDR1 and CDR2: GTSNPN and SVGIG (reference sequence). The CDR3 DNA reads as TGTGCCTGGGGGACAGGGAGTTTCCGTCAGCCCCAGCATTTT. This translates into CAWGTGSFRQPQHF.

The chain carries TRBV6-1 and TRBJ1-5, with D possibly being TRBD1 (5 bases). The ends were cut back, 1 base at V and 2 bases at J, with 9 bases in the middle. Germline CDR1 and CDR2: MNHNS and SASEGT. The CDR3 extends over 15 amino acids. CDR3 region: CASSEGWGGNQPQHF. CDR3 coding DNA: TGTGCCAGCAGTGAAGGGTGGGGGGGCAATCAGCCCCAGCATTTT.

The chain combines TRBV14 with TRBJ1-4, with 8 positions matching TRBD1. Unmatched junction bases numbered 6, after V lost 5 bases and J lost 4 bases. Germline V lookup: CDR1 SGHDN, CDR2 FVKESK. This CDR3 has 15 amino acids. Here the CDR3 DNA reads TGTGCCAGCAGCGTGTGGACAGGGCTTAATGAAAAACTGTTTTTT. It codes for CASSVWTGLNEKLFF.

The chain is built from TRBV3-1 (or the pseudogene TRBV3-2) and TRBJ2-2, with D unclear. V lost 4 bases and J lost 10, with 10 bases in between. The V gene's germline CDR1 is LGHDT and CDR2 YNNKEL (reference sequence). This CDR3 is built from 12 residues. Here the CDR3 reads CASSLLTSELFF. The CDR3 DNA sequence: TGTGCCAGCAGCCTATTGACTTCGGAGCTGTTTTTT.

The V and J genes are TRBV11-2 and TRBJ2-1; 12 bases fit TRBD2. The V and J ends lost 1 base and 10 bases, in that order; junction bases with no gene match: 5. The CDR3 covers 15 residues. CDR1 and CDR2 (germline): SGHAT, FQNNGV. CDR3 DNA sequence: TGTGCCAGCAGCTTAGTTTCGCTAGCGGGAGGGGAGCAGTTCTTC. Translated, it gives CASSLVSLAGGEQFF.

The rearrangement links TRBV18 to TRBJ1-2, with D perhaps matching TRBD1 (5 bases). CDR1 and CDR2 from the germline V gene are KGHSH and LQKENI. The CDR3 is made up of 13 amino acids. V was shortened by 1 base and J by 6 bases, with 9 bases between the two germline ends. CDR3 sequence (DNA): TGTGCCAGCTCACCACAGGGGTTGAATGGCTACACCTTC. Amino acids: CASSPQGLNGYTF.

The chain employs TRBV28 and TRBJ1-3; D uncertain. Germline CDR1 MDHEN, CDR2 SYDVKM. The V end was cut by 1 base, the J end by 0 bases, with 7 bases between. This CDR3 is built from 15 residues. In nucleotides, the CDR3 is TGTGCCAGCAGTTTATTGGTCAACTCTGGAAACACCATATATTTT. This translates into CASSLLVNSGNTIYF.

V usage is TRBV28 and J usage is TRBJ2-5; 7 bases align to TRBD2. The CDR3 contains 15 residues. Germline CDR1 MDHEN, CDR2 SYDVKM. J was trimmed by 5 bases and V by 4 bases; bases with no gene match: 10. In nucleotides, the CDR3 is TGTGCCAGCAGTTGGTCTAGCGGTCGGTCGGAGACCCAGTACTTC. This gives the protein CASSWSSGRSETQYF.

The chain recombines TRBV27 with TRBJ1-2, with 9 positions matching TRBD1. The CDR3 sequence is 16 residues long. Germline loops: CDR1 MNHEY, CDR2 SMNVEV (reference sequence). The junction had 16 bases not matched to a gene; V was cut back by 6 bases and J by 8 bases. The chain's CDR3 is CASSPGQGRNFGGYTF. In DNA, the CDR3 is TGTGCCAGCAGCCCCGGACAGGGGAGGAACTTCGGAGGCTACACCTTC.

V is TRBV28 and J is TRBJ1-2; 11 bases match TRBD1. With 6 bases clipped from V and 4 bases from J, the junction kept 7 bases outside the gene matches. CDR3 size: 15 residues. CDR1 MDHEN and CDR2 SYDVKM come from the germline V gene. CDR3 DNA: TGTGCCAGCAGGGAGAGGACAGGGGGCGTCTATGGCTACACCTTC. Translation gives CASRERTGGVYGYTF.